The 19 T cell receptor beta chains in this list originate from one sample, sequenced in a study of CD8 T cells in Susac syndrome. cDNA came from 0.5 to 1 ug RNA primed by random hexamers. TCRdb itself ran the immunoSEQ multiplex PCR reads through MiXCR, one entry per CDR3 protein. The sample yields about 300,000 distinct CDR3 sequences, 70% to 90% seen once. Sequenced sample: CD8+ T cells from PBMCs. These receptors were taken from a human donor with multiple sclerosis.

The chain couples TRBV3-1 to TRBJ2-3; TRBD2 matches at 15 bases. Losses at the gene ends were 1 base for V and 10 bases for J; bases not matched to a gene: 12. CDR3 length: 18 residues. Per germline, CDR1 LGHDT and CDR2 YNNKEL (reference sequence). CDR3 bases: TGTGCCAGCAGCCAAGGAAAGGGACTAGCGGGGGGAAGGGGGTCGCAGTATTTT. Protein product: CASSQGKGLAGGRGSQYF.

The chain uses TRBV5-4 and TRBJ2-7; no reliable D call. The CDR3 sequence is 13 residues long. The ends were cut back, 4 bases at V and 2 bases at J, with 10 bases in the middle. Germline-derived CDR1 and CDR2 are SGHNT and YYREEE (reference sequence). The CDR3 spells CASSRPDAYEQYF. In nucleotides, the CDR3 is TGTGCCAGCAGCCGACCGGATGCCTACGAGCAGTACTTC.

V usage is TRBV2 and J usage is TRBJ1-1; 7 positions agree with TRBD1. The ends lost 7 bases at V and 4 bases at J; junction bases unmatched: 9. This CDR3 spans 14 amino acids. Germline lookup yields CDR1 SNHLY and CDR2 FYNNEI. CDR3 DNA: TGTGCCAGCACCTCCGACAGGGCGGGCACTGAAGCTTTCTTT. Translating gives CASTSDRAGTEAFF. The complete variable domain, with remaining parts taken from reference TRBV2 and TRBJ1-1, reads EPEVTQTPSHQVTQMGQEVILRCVPISNHLYFYWYRQILGQKVEFLVSFYNNEISEKSEIFDDQFSVERPDGSNFTLKIRSTKLEDSAMYFCASTSDRAGTEAFFGQGTRLTVV.

V gene TRBV18 combines with J gene TRBJ2-2; possibly TRBD2 for D (5 bases). The CDR3 totals 15 residues. V lost 2 bases and J lost 4, with 11 bases in between. CDR1 is KGHSH, CDR2 LQKENI, per germline. The chain's CDR3 is CASSPSYRGTGELFF. The CDR3 DNA reads TGTGCCAGCTCACCATCTTATCGGGGCACCGGGGAGCTGTTTTTT.

This clonotype appeared a few times. CDR3 region: CASSLGLGGNQPQHF. The CDR3 DNA reads TGTGCCAGCAGCTTGGGGCTGGGGGGCAATCAGCCCCAGCATTTT. The rearrangement joins TRBV5-8 to TRBJ1-5; D is perhaps TRBD1 (5 bases). Germline V gives CDR1 SGHTS, CDR2 YDEGEE. The germline V and J ends were trimmed by 0 bases and 2 bases, with 9 bases remaining between them. The CDR3 sequence is 15 residues long.

V is TRBV5-5 and J is TRBJ1-1; tentatively, D is TRBD1 (5 bases). From germline, CDR1 is SGHKS and CDR2 YYEKEE (reference sequence). CDR3 length equals 13 residues. V was clipped by 0 bases and J by 7 bases, with 10 bases between them. The CDR3 spells CASSLETAYEAFF. CDR3 coding DNA: TGTGCCAGCAGCTTGGAGACAGCTTATGAAGCTTTCTTT.

In DNA form, the CDR3 reads TGTGCCAGCAGTGGATATAGCGGGCCTGACTACGAGCAGTACTTC. Translation: CASSGYSGPDYEQYF. This chain connects TRBV27 to TRBJ2-7, with TRBD2 identical over 7 bases. This CDR3 has 15 residues. With 5 bases clipped from V and 3 bases from J, the junction kept 10 bases outside the gene matches. Looked up from germline, CDR1 is MNHEY and CDR2 is SMNVEV (reference sequence).

The chain recombines TRBV6-1 with TRBJ2-7; 7 bases align to TRBD2. Germline V gene lookup returns CDR1 MNHNS and CDR2 SASEGT. This CDR3 comprises 16 residues. Unmatched junction bases numbered 16, after V lost 7 bases and J lost 4 bases. The DNA of the CDR3 is TGTGCCAGCACCACCACGGTTGCGGGAGTACTGTACGAGCAGTACTTC. As protein: CASTTTVAGVLYEQYF.

This sequence joins TRBV28 and TRBJ1-1; D gene unclear. Germline assignment: CDR1 MDHEN and CDR2 SYDVKM. Trimming removed 9 bases from V and 4 bases from J, with 15 bases in between. The CDR3 runs to 13 residues. The CDR3 DNA follows: TGTGCCAGTCGTCTCGGGATGGGCACTGAAGCTTTCTTT. Residues: CASRLGMGTEAFF.

This clonotype showed up just once. This chain links TRBV14 with TRBJ2-5; D not certain. Trimming cost V 1 base and J 2 bases, with 8 bases left between them. Germline values: CDR1 SGHDN, CDR2 FVKESK. This CDR3 is 14 amino acids long. In DNA form, the CDR3 reads TGTGCCAGCAGCCAAGGCTGGCTACAAGAGACCCAGTACTTC. This gives the protein CASSQGWLQETQYF.

The gene calls are TRBV27 and TRBJ2-7; D is possibly TRBD1 or TRBD2 (5 bases each). Germline lookup yields CDR1 MNHEY and CDR2 SMNVEV (reference sequence). There are 13 residues in the CDR3. V gave up 6 bases and J gave up 6 bases, with 15 bases separating them. The CDR3 here is CASSRGAGVEQYF. CDR3 in DNA: TGTGCCAGCAGCCGAGGGGCCGGGGTCGAGCAGTACTTC.

The chain joins TRBV5-4 to TRBJ2-7, with 8 nucleotides matching TRBD2. V gave up 3 bases and J gave up 12 bases; unmatched junction bases: 11. The CDR3 is made up of 13 amino acids. The V gene's germline CDR1 is SGHNT and CDR2 YYREEE (reference sequence). The CDR3 protein is CASSSTGTSMLYF. The CDR3 region has the DNA TGTGCCAGCAGCTCGACCGGGACTAGTATGCTGTACTTC.

The rearrangement links TRBV24-1 to TRBJ2-3; 15 bases match TRBD2. V was pared by 4 bases and J by 4 bases, with 5 bases of the junction left unmatched. The CDR3 has 17 amino acids. Germline lookup yields CDR1 KGHDR and CDR2 SFDVKD. The CDR3 bases are TGTGCCACCAGTGACTTTAGGACTAGCGGGGGGGCAGATACGCAGTATTTT. It is translated as CATSDFRTSGGADTQYF.

The CDR3 region is CASKGPPRNEQFF. For the CDR3, the DNA is TGTGCCAGCAAGGGACCCCCACGGAATGAGCAGTTCTTC. The chain is built from TRBV9 and TRBJ2-1; the D gene could be TRBD1 or TRBD2 (5 bases each). This CDR3 spans 13 amino acids. V was clipped by 6 bases and J by 7 bases, with 14 bases between them. CDR1 is SGDLS, CDR2 YYNGEE, per germline.

This sequence joins TRBV6-2 or TRBV6-3 and TRBJ2-2; 8 nucleotides agree with TRBD1. The CDR3 sequence is 16 residues long. Looked up from germline, CDR1 is MNHEY and CDR2 is SVGEGT. V lost 2 bases to trimming and J lost 4 bases; unmatched junction nucleotides: 6. In nucleotides, the CDR3 is TGTGCCAGCAGTTACGCAGGGGGCTATGGCACCGGGGAGCTGTTTTTT. It is translated as CASSYAGGYGTGELFF.

The rearrangement uses TRBV6-4 and TRBJ2-1; 8 nucleotides align to TRBD2. The CDR3 has 17 amino acids. The germline V gene encodes CDR1 MRHNA and CDR2 SNTAGT. V was clipped by 1 base and J by 6 bases; unmatched bases: 11. CDR3 loop: CASSDFFREGDVNEQFF. CDR3 sequence (DNA): TGTGCCAGCAGTGACTTTTTTCGGGAGGGAGATGTCAATGAGCAGTTCTTC.

The chain recombines TRBV27 with TRBJ1-6; D possibly corresponds to TRBD1 (6 bases). V lost 5 bases and J 5 bases, leaving 10 bases between the germline ends. There are 14 residues in the CDR3. Germline V gene sequence: CDR1 MNHEY, CDR2 SMNVEV (reference sequence). The CDR3 coding sequence is TGTGCCAGCAGTGTGACAGGCAATAATTCACCCCTCCACTTT. It codes for CASSVTGNNSPLHF.

The chain has TRBV28 and TRBJ2-3; possible D gene TRBD2, 6 bases. Trimming left V 7 bases short and J 0 bases short, with 17 bases between. The CDR3 has 16 amino acids. Germline CDR1 is MDHEN and CDR2 is SYDVKM. The CDR3 nucleotides read TGTGCCAGCATCGCTAGCGCGTTGCCTAGCACAGATACGCAGTATTTT. Translation: CASIASALPSTDTQYF.

The genes are TRBV5-1 and TRBJ2-3; 7 bases align to TRBD2. V was pared by 2 bases and J by 4 bases, with 10 bases of the junction left unmatched. Germline V CDR1 and CDR2: SGHRS, YFSETQ. The CDR3 is 16 amino acids. CDR3 region: CASSFIGPSGADTQYF. The CDR3 nucleotides are TGCGCCAGCAGCTTTATCGGCCCAAGCGGGGCAGATACGCAGTATTTT.